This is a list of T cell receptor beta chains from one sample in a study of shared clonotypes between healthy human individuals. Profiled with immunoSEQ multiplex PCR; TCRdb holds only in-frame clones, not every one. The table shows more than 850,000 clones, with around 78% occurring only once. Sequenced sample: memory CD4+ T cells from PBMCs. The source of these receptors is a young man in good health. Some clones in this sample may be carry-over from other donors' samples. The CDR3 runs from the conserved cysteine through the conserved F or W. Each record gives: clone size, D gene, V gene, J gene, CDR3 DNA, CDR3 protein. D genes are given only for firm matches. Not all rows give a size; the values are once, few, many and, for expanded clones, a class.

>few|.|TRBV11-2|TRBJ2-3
TGTGCCAGCAGCCTCACCCGGACTCTCCGCACAGATACGCAGTATTTT
CASSLTRTLRTDTQYF
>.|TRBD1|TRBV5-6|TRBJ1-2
TGTGCCAGCAGCTTTGTACAGGGGGATGGCTACACCTTC
CASSFVQGDGYTF
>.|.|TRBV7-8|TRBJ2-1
TGTGCCAGCAGCTTAGCGGAATCGCGCCGGAATGAGCAGTTCTTC
CASSLAESRRNEQFF
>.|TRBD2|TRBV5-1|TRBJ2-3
TGCGCCAGCAGCTGGGGACTAGCGGGAGGTCCAGATACGCAGTATTTT
CASSWGLAGGPDTQYF
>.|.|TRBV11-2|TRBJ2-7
TGTGCCAGCAGCCCCCTGGGAAACTGGGAGCAGTACTTC
CASSPLGNWEQYF
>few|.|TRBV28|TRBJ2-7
TGTGCCAGTAAACGGGGGCCTGGCGGATCCTACGAGCAGTACTTC
CASKRGPGGSYEQYF
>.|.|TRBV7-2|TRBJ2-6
TGTGCCAGCACGCCTTTATTCTGGGAGGCCAACGTCCTGACTTTC
CASTPLFWEANVLTF
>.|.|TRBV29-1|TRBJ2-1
TGCAGCGTCAGGGGTGGAAATGAGCAGTTCTTC
CSVRGGNEQFF
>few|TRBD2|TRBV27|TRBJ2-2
TGTGCCAGCAGTTGGCTAGCGGGAGAGGGCGGGGAGCTGTTTTTT
CASSWLAGEGGELFF
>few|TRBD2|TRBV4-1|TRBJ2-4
TGCGCCAGCAGCCCGCTCCTCCTAGCGGGAGAAGCCAAAAACATTCAGTACTTC
CASSPLLLAGEAKNIQYF
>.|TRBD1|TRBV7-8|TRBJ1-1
TGTGCCAGCAGCTCCCGGACAGGGAAGGGGTACACTGAAGCTTTCTTT
CASSSRTGKGYTEAFF
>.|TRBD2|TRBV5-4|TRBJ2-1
TGTGCCAGCAGCCGCGATAGCGGGATTGGTAGCAATGAGCAGTTCTTC
CASSRDSGIGSNEQFF
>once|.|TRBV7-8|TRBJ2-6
TGTGCCAGCAGCCCCCGTACGGCGCGCTCTGGGGCCAACGTCCTGACTTTC
CASSPRTARSGANVLTF
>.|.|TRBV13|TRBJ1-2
TGTGCCAGCAGCTTACAAGGTGGGGGTGGCTACACCTTC
CASSLQGGGGYTF
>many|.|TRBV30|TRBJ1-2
TGTGCCTGGAGTGCCCCCAACTCTAGGAACTATGGCTACACCTTC
CAWSAPNSRNYGYTF
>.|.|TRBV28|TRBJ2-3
TGTGCCAGCAGTTTACTGTCTCAACAAAGATCCACAGATACGCAGTATTTT
CASSLLSQQRSTDTQYF
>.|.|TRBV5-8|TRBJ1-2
TGTGCCAGCAGCCAGTCGATTAACTATGGCTACACCTTC
CASSQSINYGYTF
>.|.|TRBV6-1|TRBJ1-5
TGTGCCAGCAGTGACAGGGGAATCGGTCAGCCCCAGCATTTT
CASSDRGIGQPQHF
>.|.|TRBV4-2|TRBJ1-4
TGTGCCAGCAGCCAAGATAAGAGTGGGGCGGCGTTTGGAAAACTGTTTTTT
CASSQDKSGAAFGKLFF
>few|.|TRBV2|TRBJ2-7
TGTGCCAGCAGTGTCGCCACCTACGAGCAGTACTTC
CASSVATYEQYF
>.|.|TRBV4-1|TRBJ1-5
TGCGCCAGCAGCCCCGGACGGGAGAATCAGCCCCAGCATTTT
CASSPGRENQPQHF
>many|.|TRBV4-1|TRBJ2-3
TGCGCCAGCAGCCCTACAGTCTTTTTGGGTACGCAGTATTTT
CASSPTVFLGTQYF
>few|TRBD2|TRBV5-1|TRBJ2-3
TGCGCCAGCAGTCTGGGACTAGCGGGAACTAGCACAGATACGCAGTATTTT
CASSLGLAGTSTDTQYF
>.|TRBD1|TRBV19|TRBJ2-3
TGTGCCAGTAGTATCACAGGGGCAGATACGCAGTATTTT
CASSITGADTQYF
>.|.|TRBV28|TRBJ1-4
TGTGCCAGCAGTTTTCCGCCGCTTAATGAAAAACTGTTTTTT
CASSFPPLNEKLFF
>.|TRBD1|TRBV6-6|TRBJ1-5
TGTGCCAGCAGTTATCCCGGACAGGGCAATCAGCCCCAGCATTTT
CASSYPGQGNQPQHF
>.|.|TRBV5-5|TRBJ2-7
TGTGCCAGCAGCTTGGTCCCCCCCTACGAGCAGTACTTC
CASSLVPPYEQYF
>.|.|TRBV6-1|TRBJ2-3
TGTGCCAGCAGTGAAGGGACAATGTCTAGCACAGATACGCAGTATTTT
CASSEGTMSSTDTQYF
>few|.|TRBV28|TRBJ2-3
TGTGCCAGCAGTTTGGGTGGGAGCACAGATACGCAGTATTTT
CASSLGGSTDTQYF
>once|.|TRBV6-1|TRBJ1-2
TGTGCCAGCAGTGTTGCCCCCTGGGGCTATGGCTACACCTTC
CASSVAPWGYGYTF
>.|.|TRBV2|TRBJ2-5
TGTGCCAGCAGCTTAACCGGGACCGAGGAGACCCAGTACTTC
CASSLTGTEETQYF
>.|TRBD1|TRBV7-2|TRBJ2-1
TGTGCCAGCAGCCAAGACAGGGGATGGGATGAGCAGTTCTTC
CASSQDRGWDEQFF
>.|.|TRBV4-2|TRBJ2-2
TGTGCCAGCAGCCAAGACCTAACGAACACCGGGGAGCTGTTTTTT
CASSQDLTNTGELFF
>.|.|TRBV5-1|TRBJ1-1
TGCGCCAGCAGCCCACGGACGAACACTGAAGCTTTCTTT
CASSPRTNTEAFF
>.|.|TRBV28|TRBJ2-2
TGTGCCAGCAGTTTACCCCCGGCGAACACCGGGGAGCTGTTTTTT
CASSLPPANTGELFF
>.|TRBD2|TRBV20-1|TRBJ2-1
TGCAGTGCTCTAGCGGGAAAGCAGTTCTTC
CSALAGKQFF
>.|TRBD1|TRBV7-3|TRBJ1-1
TGTGCCAGCAGCTTACGCAGGGGGGAATCTGAAGCTTTCTTT
CASSLRRGESEAFF
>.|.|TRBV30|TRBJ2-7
TGTGCCTGGAGTGTAGGGTCCTACGAGCAGTACTTC
CAWSVGSYEQYF
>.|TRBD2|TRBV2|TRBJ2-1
TGTGCCAGCAGTGAAAGCGGGAGAGGTGGGGAGCAGTTCTTC
CASSESGRGGEQFF
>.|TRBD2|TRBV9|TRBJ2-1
TGTGCCAGCAGCGTAGAGGCGGGAGTCTACAATGAGCAGTTCTTC
CASSVEAGVYNEQFF
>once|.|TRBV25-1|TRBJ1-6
TGTGCCAGCAGTGAAGACAGACCAAATTCACCCCTCCACTTT
CASSEDRPNSPLHF
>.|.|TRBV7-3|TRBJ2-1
TGTGCCAGCAGCTTACAGGCCGCCACCTACAATGAGCAGTTCTTC
CASSLQAATYNEQFF
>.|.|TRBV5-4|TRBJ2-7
TGTGCCAGCAGCCCAGGGAGCTCCTACGAGCAGTACTTC
CASSPGSSYEQYF
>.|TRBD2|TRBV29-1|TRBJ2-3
TGCAGCGTGGAAATAGCGGGAGTGACAGATACGCAGTATTTT
CSVEIAGVTDTQYF
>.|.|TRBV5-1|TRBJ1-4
TGCGCCAGCAGCTTGGCCGGGGAGGATGAAAAACTGTTTTTT
CASSLAGEDEKLFF
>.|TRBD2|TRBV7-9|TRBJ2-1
TGTGCCAGCAGCTCCTTTAGCGGGAGAACGAATGAGCAGTTCTTC
CASSSFSGRTNEQFF
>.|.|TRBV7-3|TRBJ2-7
TGTGCCAGCAGCCTTAATAGCGACTACGAGCAGTACTTC
CASSLNSDYEQYF
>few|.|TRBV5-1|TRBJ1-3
TGCGCCAGCAGCCCGCGTGGGGGGTCTGGAAACACCATATATTTT
CASSPRGGSGNTIYF
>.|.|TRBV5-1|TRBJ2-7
TGCGCCAGCAGCTTGGTCGGGGGTAGCTCCTACGAGCAGTACTTC
CASSLVGGSSYEQYF
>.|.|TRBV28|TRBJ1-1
TGTGCCAGCAGTCTATCCGGGAGGGGTACTGAAGCTTTCTTT
CASSLSGRGTEAFF
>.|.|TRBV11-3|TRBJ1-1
TGTGCCAGCAGCTTAGATTCCCAGCGAGAAGCTTTCTTT
CASSLDSQREAFF
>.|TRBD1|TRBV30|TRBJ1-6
TGTGCCTGGGGTACAGGGGTTTCACCCCTCCACTTT
CAWGTGVSPLHF
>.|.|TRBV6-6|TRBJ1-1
TGTGCCAGCAGTTCTACTTACAAGGACAGGAACACTGAAGCTTTCTTT
CASSSTYKDRNTEAFF
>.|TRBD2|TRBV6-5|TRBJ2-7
TGTGCCAGCAGTTACCAGCTGGCTAGCGGGTACAACGAGCAGTACTTC
CASSYQLASGYNEQYF
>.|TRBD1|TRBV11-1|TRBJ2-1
TGTGCCAGCCTCAGGGGACAGGGGGTTTTCCGCAATGAGCAGTTCTTC
CASLRGQGVFRNEQFF
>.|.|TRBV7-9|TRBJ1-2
TGTGCCAGCAGCCCAACGTTCACCTTC
CASSPTFTF
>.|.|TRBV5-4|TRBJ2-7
TGTGCCAGCAGCATGAAGGTCGGCTACGAGCAGTACTTC
CASSMKVGYEQYF
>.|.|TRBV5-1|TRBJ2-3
TGCGCCAGCAGCGTGGACTATTCAGATACGCAGTATTTT
CASSVDYSDTQYF
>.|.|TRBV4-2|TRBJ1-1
TGTGCCAGCAGCACCCGGCCGGGGGGCATGAACACTGAAGCTTTCTTT
CASSTRPGGMNTEAFF
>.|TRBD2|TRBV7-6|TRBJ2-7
TGTGCCAGCAGGACTAGCGGGAGCTACGAGCAGTACTTC
CASRTSGSYEQYF